This entry lists 13 T cell receptor beta chains sequenced from one sample in a study of blood T cell repertoires in COVID-19. TCRdb keeps only in-frame clones here, not all; method: immunoSEQ multiplex PCR. The sample records 450,000 to 500,000 clones, around 90% being singletons. Specimen: PBMCs or T cells enriched from blood (not recorded which). Receptors originate from a woman under 30 who had recovered from COVID-19.

The chain uses TRBV5-1 and TRBJ2-3; 8 positions agree with TRBD1. Germline CDR1 is SGHRS and CDR2 is YFSETQ. The CDR3 covers 14 residues. V lost 4 bases, J lost 5 bases, and 6 bases stayed unmatched. As DNA, the CDR3 is TGCGCCAGCAGCCCCGGACAGGGAATAGATACGCAGTATTTT. Protein sequence: CASSPGQGIDTQYF.

The chain couples TRBV4-2 to TRBJ1-2; D is unresolved. The germline V gene has CDR1 LGHNA and CDR2 YNFKEQ. Between the trimmed V and J ends, which lost 0 bases and 7 bases, there was a span of 12 bases. The CDR3 consists of 14 residues. The CDR3 spells CASSQEVSSAGYTF. Here the CDR3 DNA reads TGTGCCAGCAGCCAAGAAGTTTCTAGTGCTGGCTACACCTTC.

The rearrangement links TRBV29-1 to TRBJ2-1; D is possibly TRBD2 (7 bases). V was pared by 3 bases and J by 5 bases, with 14 bases between. The length of the CDR3 is 14 residues. Germline CDR1 and CDR2: SQVTM and ANQGSEA. The CDR3 sequence is CSVEEGGPNNEQFF. The CDR3 DNA reads TGCAGCGTTGAGGAGGGGGGGCCTAACAATGAGCAGTTCTTC.

The chain couples TRBV5-8 to TRBJ2-3; 7 bases match TRBD2. With 2 bases clipped from V and 4 bases from J, the junction kept 4 bases outside the gene matches. This CDR3 has 14 amino acids. Germline lookup yields CDR1 SGHTS and CDR2 YDEGEE. The CDR3 DNA is TGTGCCAGCAGCTTCCAGCGGGGATCAGATACGCAGTATTTT. It encodes CASSFQRGSDTQYF.

This clone has only a few counts. This chain uses TRBV19 with TRBJ2-2; maybe TRBD1 (5 bases). V was pared by 5 bases and J by 6 bases, with 16 bases between. CDR1 LNHDA and CDR2 SQIVND come from the germline V gene (reference sequence). The CDR3 covers 15 residues. As DNA, the CDR3 is TGTGCCAGTAGTCCAGGCAGGGCAGGCCCCGGGGAGCTGTTTTTT. This translates into CASSPGRAGPGELFF.

Only a few counts were recorded for this clone. The rearrangement joins TRBV25-1 to TRBJ2-7; 10 bases fit TRBD1. J was trimmed by 2 bases and V by 1 base; bases with no gene match: 5. CDR3 length: 16 amino acids. CDR1 and CDR2 (germline): MGHDK, SYGVNS. In DNA form, the CDR3 reads TGTGCCAGCAGTGAATTGGACAGGGGGAATCCCTACGAGCAGTACTTC. It encodes CASSELDRGNPYEQYF.

The V gene is TRBV7-2, the J gene TRBJ1-5; 10 bases align to TRBD1. CDR1 is SGHTA, CDR2 FQGNSA, per germline. The J segment lost 0 bases and the V segment lost 4 bases, leaving 6 bases of the junction unmatched. The CDR3 consists of 17 residues. CDR3 DNA: TGTGCCAGCAGCTCGACAGGGGGCCTTTATAGCAATCAGCCCCAGCATTTT. The encoded protein is CASSSTGGLYSNQPQHF.

The chain is built from TRBV5-1 and TRBJ1-6; 7 bases fit TRBD1. There are 16 residues in the CDR3. The germline gives CDR1 SGHRS, CDR2 YFSETQ. Unmatched junction bases numbered 14, after V lost 4 bases and J lost 10 bases. The CDR3 nucleotides read TGCGCCAGCAGCGGGGGACAGCCGTCCGCGGGGTCACCCCTCCACTTT. Protein: CASSGGQPSAGSPLHF. The whole variable domain, filled in from reference TRBV5-1 and TRBJ1-6, reads KAGVTQTPRYLIKTRGQQVTLSCSPISGHRSVSWYQQTPGQGLQFLFEYFSETQRNKGNFPGRFSGRQFSNSRSEMNVSTLELGDSALYLCASSGGQPSAGSPLHFGNGTRLTVT.

This chain uses TRBV6-5 with TRBJ1-5; D remains unclear. The CDR3 loop spans 13 amino acids. CDR1 and CDR2 from the germline V gene are MNHEY and SVGAGI. V was pared by 7 bases and J by 7 bases, with 14 bases between. The CDR3 nucleotides are TGTGCCAGCATGGAGGCGTTTCTGCAGCCCCAGCATTTT. Its translation: CASMEAFLQPQHF.

The V gene is TRBV28, the J gene TRBJ1-4; D remains unclear. The germline gives CDR1 MDHEN, CDR2 SYDVKM. V was trimmed by 5 bases and J by 0 bases, leaving 19 bases between them. The CDR3 loop spans 18 amino acids. The CDR3 region has the DNA TGTGCCAGCAGTCCGCGGGCCAGGACTTACGCAACTAATGAAAAACTGTTTTTT. Translated, it gives CASSPRARTYATNEKLFF.

This clone was counted a few times. The rearrangement uses TRBV6-1 and TRBJ2-5; tentative D call: TRBD2 (5 bases). V lost 4 bases and J 2 bases, leaving 17 bases between the germline ends. CDR1 MNHNS and CDR2 SASEGT come from the germline V gene. This CDR3 has 16 residues. As DNA, the CDR3 is TGTGCCAGCAGTGTAGGTCGCGGACTGGCTCAAGAGACCCAGTACTTC. It encodes CASSVGRGLAQETQYF.

The chain uses TRBV2 and TRBJ2-1; D ambiguous. In germline, CDR1 is SNHLY, CDR2 FYNNEI. Trimming cost V 4 bases and J 5 bases, with 12 bases left between them. The CDR3 sequence is 14 residues long. The DNA for the CDR3 is TGTGCCAGCAGTGTTGGCGCCACTAACAATGAGCAGTTCTTC. It codes for CASSVGATNNEQFF. The full variable domain, in which reference TRBV2 and TRBJ2-1 provide the parts outside the CDR3, is EPEVTQTPSHQVTQMGQEVILRCVPISNHLYFYWYRQILGQKVEFLVSFYNNEISEKSEIFDDQFSVERPDGSNFTLKIRSTKLEDSAMYFCASSVGATNNEQFFGPGTRLTVL.

This chain uses TRBV10-1 with TRBJ1-2, with 10 bases that match TRBD1. The V and J ends lost 5 bases and 6 bases, in that order; junction bases with no gene match: 9. CDR1 WNHNN and CDR2 SYGVQD come from the germline V gene (reference sequence). This CDR3 is built from 15 residues. CDR3 DNA sequence: TGCGCCAGCAGTAAGGGACAGGGGAATATAAATGGCTACACCTTC. Translation gives CASSKGQGNINGYTF.